The clone carrying this TCR beta chain was seen once. Its antigen is unknown. The assay that was used to sequence DNA from cultured CD4+ T cells was the Oncomine TCR Beta short-read assay. Via MiXCR, TCRdb re-called the PCR reads, giving one row per CDR3 protein. The repertoire holds about 17,000 distinct CDR3 sequences, with approximately 45% as singletons. Documented treatment: roughly 11-day PBMC culture with coronavirus spike peptide pools or control peptides (ViraFEST assay). The data stem from a study of vaccination and CD4 T cells after COVID-19. The length of the CDR3 is 15 residues. The source was CD4+ T cells from blood, cultured in vitro, collected before SARS-CoV-2 vaccination. The receptor comes from a human donor who had recovered from COVID-19. The rearrangement uses TRBV21-1 and TRBJ2-1; the table's D call TRBD1 went unverified against the DNA. TRBV21-1 is described as a pseudogene. CDR3 protein: CASIPDAGKGHEQFF. DNA for the CDR3: TGTGCCAGCATTCCTGATGCGGGAAAGGGCCATGAGCAGTTCTTC.